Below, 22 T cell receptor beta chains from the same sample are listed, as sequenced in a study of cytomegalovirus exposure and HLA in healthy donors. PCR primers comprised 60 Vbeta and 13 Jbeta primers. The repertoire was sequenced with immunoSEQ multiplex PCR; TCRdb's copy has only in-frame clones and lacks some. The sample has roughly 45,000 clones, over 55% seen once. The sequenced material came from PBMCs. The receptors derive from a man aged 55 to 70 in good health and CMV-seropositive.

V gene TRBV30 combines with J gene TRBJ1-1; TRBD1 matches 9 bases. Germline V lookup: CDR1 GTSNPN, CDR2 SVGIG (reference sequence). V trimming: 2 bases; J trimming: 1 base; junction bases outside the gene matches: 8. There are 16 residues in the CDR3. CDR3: CAWSYYRGQGNTEAFF. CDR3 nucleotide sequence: TGTGCCTGGAGTTATTACAGGGGGCAAGGGAACACTGAAGCTTTCTTT.

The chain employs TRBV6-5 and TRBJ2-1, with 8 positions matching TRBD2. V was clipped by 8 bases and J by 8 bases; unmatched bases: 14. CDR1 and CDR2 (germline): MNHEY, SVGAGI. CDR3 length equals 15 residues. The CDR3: CASRLGTRGPDEQFF. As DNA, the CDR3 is TGTGCCAGCCGCCTCGGGACTAGGGGTCCGGATGAGCAGTTCTTC.

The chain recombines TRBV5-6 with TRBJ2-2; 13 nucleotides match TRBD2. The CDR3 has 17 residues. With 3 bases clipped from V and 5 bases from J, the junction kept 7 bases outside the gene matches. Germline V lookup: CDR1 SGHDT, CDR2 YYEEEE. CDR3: CASSSRLAGGRTGELFF. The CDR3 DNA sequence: TGTGCCAGCAGCTCGAGACTAGCGGGAGGTAGAACCGGGGAGCTGTTTTTT.

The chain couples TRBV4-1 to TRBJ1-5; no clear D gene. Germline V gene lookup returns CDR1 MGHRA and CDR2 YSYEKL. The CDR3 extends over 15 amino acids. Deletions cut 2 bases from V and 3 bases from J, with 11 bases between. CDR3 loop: CASSQTGVFNQPQHF. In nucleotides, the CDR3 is TGCGCCAGCAGCCAAACGGGAGTTTTCAATCAGCCCCAGCATTTT.

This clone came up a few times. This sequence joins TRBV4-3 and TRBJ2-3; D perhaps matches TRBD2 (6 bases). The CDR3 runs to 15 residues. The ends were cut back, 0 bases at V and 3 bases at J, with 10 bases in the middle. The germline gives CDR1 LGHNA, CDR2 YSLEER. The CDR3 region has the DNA TGCGCCAGCAGCCAAGATACGGGAGAGACAGATACGCAGTATTTT. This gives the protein CASSQDTGETDTQYF.

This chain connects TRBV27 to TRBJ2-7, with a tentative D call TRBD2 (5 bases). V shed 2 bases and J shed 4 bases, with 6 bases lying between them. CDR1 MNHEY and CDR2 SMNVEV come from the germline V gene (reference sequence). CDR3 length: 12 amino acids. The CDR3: CASSLEGYEQYF. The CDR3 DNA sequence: TGTGCCAGCAGTTTAGAGGGTTACGAGCAGTACTTC.

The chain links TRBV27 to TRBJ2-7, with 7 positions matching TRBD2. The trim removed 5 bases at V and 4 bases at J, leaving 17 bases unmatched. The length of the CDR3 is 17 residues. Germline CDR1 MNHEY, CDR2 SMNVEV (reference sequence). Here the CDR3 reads CASSTRAGLGAIYEQYF. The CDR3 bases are TGTGCCAGCAGTACAAGAGCGGGACTTGGGGCGATTTACGAGCAGTACTTC.

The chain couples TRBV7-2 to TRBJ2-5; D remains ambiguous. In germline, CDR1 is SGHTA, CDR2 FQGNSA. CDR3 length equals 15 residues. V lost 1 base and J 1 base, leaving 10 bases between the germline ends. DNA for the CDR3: TGTGCCAGCAGCTTAGGAAATCGGGTCCAAGAGACCCAGTACTTC. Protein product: CASSLGNRVQETQYF.

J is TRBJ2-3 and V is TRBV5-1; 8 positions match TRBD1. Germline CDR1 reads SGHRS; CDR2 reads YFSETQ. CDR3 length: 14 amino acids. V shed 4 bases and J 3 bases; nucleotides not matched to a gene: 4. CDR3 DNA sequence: TGCGCCAGCAGCGCTGGACAGGGTACAGATACGCAGTATTTT. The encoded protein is CASSAGQGTDTQYF. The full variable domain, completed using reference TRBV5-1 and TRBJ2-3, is KAGVTQTPRYLIKTRGQQVTLSCSPISGHRSVSWYQQTPGQGLQFLFEYFSETQRNKGNFPGRFSGRQFSNSRSEMNVSTLELGDSALYLCASSAGQGTDTQYFGPGTRLTVL.

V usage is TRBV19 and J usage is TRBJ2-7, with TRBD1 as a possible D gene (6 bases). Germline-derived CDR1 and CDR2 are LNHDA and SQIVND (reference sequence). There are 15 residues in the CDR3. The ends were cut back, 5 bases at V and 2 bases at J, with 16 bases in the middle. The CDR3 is CASSAPGQTPYEQYF. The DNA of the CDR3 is TGTGCCAGTAGTGCCCCGGGACAAACACCCTACGAGCAGTACTTC.

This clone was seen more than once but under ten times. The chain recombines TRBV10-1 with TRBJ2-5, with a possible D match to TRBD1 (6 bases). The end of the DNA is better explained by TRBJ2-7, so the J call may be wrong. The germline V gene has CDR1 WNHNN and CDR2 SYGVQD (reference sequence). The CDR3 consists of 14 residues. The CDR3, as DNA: TGCGCCAGCAGTGAAGGGGGACGCAGGGACGAGCAGTACTTC. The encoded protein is CASSEGGRRDEQYF.

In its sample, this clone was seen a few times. The CDR3 loop is CASSVEAGVRTAQGDTQYF. CDR3 coding DNA: TGTGCCAGCAGCGTAGAGGCAGGTGTACGGACTGCTCAAGGGGATACGCAGTATTTT. V and J are TRBV9 and TRBJ2-3; D is perhaps TRBD2 (5 bases). The CDR3 contains 19 residues. V lost 0 bases, J lost 6 bases, and 26 bases lay in between. In germline, CDR1 is SGDLS, CDR2 YYNGEE.

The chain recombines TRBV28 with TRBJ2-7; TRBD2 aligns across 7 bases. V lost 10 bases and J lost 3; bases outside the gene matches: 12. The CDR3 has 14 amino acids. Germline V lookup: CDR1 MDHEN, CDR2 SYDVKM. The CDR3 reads CATLLRDYRYEQYF. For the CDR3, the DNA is TGTGCCACCCTACTCCGGGACTACCGCTACGAGCAGTACTTC.

In nucleotides, the CDR3 is TGTGCCAGTACGACAGGGGGCTGGTCGGGAACTAGCACAGATACGCAGTATTTT. Translating gives CASTTGGWSGTSTDTQYF. The rearrangement links TRBV19 to TRBJ2-3, with 10 bases lining up with TRBD1. Germline lookup yields CDR1 LNHDA and CDR2 SQIVND (reference sequence). J gave up 0 bases and V 7 bases, and 13 bases lay outside the gene matches. The CDR3 is 18 residues long.

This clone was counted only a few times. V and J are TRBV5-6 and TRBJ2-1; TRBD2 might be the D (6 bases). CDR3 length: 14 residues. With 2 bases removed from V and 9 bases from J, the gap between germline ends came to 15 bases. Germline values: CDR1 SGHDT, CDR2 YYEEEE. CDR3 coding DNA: TGTGCCAGCAGCTTTCGGGAGCTTTTTAGTGAGCAGTTCTTC. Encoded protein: CASSFRELFSEQFF.

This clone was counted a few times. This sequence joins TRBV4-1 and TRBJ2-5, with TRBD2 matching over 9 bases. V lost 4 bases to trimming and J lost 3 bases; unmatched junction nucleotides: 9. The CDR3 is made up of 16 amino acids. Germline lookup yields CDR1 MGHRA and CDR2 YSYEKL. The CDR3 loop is CASSLSTSSGEETQYF. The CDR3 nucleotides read TGCGCCAGCAGCCTCTCCACTTCTAGCGGGGAAGAGACCCAGTACTTC.

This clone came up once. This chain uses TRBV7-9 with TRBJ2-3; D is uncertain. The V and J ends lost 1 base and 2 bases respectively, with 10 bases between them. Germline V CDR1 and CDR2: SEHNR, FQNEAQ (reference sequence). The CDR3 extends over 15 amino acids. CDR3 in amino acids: CASSLGLSDTDTQYF. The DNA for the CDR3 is TGTGCCAGCAGCTTAGGTCTTTCAGACACAGATACGCAGTATTTT.

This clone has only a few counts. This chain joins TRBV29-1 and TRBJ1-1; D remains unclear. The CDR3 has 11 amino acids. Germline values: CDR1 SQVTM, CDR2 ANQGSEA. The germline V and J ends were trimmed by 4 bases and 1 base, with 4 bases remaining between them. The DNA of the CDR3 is TGCAGCGTTGCTAAGAACACTGAAGCTTTCTTT. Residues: CSVAKNTEAFF.

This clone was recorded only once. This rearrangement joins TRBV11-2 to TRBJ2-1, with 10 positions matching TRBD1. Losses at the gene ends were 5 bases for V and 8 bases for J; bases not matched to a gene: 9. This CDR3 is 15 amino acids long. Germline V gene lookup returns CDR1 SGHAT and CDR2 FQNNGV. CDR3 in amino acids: CASSPGTGVGDEQFF. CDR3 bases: TGTGCCAGCAGCCCCGGGACAGGGGTCGGGGATGAGCAGTTCTTC.

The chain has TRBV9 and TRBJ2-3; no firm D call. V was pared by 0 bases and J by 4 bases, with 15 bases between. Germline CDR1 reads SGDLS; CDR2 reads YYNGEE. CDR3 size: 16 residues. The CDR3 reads CASSVALGLVADTQYF. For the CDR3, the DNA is TGTGCCAGCAGCGTAGCATTGGGTCTAGTGGCAGATACGCAGTATTTT.

The CDR3 DNA is TGTGCCAGCAGTTTTTCGGCAACAGATCAGCCCCAGCATTTT. It specifies CASSFSATDQPQHF. This chain links TRBV28 with TRBJ1-5; D uncertain. This CDR3 has 14 amino acids. Trimming left V 3 bases short and J 5 bases short, with 11 bases between. The germline V gene has CDR1 MDHEN and CDR2 SYDVKM.

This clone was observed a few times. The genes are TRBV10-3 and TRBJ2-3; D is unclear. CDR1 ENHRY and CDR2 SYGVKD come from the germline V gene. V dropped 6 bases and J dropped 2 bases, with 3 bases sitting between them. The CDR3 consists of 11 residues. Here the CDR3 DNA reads TGTGCCATCAGGGCCACAGATACGCAGTATTTT. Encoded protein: CAIRATDTQYF.